Sequencing of this T cell receptor (beta chain) was carried out in a study of blood T cell repertoires in COVID-19. Germline V lookup: CDR1 SGHRS, CDR2 YFSETQ. There are 11 residues in the CDR3. V was trimmed by 2 bases and J by 5 bases, leaving 3 bases between them. Here immunoSEQ multiplex PCR was the method, and the copy in TCRdb shows in-frame clones only, minus some. The sample yields 200,000 or so clones, approximately 84% seen once. The sample consisted of peripheral blood. This clonotype was obtained from a woman between 65 and 79 years old with active or convalescent COVID-19. The rearrangement uses TRBV5-1 and TRBJ2-3, with D uncertain. The CDR3 coding sequence is TGCGCCAGCAGCTTTAAAGATACGCAGTATTTT. Encoded protein: CASSFKDTQYF.